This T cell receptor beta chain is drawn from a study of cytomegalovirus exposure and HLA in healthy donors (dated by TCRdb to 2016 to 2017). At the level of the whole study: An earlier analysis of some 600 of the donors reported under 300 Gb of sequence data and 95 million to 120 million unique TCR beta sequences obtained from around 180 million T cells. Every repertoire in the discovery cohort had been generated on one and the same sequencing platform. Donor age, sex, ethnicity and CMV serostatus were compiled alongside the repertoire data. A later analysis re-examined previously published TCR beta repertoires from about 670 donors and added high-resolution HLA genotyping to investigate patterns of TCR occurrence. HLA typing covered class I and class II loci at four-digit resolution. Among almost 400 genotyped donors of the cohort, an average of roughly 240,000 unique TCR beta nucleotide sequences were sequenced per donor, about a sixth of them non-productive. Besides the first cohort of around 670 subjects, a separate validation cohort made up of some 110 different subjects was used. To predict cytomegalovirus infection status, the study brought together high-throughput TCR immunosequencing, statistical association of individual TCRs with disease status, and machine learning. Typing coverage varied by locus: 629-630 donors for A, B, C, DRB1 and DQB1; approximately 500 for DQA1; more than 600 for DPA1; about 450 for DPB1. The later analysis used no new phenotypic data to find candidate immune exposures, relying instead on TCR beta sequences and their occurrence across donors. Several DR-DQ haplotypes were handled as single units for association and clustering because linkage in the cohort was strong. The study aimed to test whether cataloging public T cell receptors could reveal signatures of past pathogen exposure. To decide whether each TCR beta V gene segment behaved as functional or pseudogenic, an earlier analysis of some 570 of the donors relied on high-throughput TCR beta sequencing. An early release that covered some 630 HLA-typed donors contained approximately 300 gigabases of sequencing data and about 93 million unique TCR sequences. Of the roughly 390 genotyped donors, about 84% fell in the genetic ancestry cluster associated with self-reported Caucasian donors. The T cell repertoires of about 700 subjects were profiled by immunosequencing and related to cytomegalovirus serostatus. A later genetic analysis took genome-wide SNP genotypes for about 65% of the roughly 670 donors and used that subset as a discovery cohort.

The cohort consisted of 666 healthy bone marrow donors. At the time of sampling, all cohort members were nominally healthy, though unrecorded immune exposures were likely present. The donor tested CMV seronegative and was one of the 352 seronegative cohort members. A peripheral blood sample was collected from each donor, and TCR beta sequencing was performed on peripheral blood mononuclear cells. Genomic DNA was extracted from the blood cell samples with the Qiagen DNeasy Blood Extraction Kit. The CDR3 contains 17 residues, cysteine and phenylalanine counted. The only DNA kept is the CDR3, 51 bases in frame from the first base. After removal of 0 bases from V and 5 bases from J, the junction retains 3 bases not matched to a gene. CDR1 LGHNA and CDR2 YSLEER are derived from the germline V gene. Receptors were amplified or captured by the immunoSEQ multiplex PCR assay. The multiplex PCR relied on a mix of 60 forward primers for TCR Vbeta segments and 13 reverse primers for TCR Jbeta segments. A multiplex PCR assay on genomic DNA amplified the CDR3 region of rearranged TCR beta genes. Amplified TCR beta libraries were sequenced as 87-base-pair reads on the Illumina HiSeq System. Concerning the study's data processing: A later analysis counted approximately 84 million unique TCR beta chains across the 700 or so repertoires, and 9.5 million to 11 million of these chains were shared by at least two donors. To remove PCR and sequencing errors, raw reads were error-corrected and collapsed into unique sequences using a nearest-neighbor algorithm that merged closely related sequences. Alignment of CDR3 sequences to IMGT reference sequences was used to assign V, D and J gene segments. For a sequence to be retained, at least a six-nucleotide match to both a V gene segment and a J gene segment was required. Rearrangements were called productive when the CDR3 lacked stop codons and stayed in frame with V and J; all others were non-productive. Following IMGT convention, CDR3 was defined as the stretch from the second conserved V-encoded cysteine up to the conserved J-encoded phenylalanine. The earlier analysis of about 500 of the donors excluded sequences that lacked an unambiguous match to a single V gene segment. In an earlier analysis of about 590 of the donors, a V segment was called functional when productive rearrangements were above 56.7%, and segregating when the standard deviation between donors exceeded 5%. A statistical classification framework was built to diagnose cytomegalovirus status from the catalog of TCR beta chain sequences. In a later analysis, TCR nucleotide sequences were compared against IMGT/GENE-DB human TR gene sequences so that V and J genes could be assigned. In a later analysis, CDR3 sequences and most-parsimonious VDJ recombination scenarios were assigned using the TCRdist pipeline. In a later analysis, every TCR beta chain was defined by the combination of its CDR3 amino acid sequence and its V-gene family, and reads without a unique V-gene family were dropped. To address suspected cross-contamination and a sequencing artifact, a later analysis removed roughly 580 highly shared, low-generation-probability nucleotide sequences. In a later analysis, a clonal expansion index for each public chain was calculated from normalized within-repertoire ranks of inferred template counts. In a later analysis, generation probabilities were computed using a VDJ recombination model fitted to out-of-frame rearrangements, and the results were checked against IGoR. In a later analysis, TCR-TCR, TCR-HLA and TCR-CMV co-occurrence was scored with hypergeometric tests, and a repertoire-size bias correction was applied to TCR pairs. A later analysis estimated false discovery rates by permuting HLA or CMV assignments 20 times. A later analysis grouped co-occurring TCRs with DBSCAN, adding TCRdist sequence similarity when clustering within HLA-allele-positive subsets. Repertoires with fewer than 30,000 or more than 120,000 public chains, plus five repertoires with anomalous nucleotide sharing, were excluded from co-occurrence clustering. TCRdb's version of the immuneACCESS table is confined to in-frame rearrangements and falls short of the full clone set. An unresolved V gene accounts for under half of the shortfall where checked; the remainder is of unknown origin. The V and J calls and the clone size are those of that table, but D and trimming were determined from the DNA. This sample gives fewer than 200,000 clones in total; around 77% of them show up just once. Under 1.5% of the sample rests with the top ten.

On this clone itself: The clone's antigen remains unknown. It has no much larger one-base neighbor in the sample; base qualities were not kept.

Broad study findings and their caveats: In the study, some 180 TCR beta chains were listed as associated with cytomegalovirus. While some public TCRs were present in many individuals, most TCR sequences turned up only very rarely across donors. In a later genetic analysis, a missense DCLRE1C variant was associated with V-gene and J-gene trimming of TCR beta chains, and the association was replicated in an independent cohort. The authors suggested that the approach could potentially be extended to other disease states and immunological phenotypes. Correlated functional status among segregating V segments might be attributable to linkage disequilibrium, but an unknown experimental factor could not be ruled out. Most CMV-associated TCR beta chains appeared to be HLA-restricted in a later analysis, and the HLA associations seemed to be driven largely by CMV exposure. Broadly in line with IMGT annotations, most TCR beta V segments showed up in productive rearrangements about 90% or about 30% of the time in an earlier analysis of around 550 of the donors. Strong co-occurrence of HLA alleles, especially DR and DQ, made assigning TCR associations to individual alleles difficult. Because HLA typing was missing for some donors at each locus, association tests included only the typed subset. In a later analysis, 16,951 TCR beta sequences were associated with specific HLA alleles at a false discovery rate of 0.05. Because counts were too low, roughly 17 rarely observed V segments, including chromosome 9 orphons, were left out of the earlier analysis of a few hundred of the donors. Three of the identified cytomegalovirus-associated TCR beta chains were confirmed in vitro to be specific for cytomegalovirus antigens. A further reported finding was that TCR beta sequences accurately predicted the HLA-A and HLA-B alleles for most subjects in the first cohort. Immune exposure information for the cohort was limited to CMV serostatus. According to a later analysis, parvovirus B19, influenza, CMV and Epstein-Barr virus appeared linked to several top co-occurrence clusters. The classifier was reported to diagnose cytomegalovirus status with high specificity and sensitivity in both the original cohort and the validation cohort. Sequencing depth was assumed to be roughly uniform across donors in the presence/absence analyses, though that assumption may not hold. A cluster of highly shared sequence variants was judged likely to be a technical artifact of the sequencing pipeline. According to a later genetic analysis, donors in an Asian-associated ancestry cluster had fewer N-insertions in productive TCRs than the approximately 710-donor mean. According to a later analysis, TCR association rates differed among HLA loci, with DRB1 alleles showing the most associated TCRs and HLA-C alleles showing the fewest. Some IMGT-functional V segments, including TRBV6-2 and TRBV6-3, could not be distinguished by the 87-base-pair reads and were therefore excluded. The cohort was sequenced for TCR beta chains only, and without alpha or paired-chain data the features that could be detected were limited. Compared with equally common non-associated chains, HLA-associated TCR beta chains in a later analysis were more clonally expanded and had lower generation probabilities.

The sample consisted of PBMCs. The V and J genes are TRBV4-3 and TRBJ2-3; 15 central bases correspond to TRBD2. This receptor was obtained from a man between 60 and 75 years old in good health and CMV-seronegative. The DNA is TGCGCCAGCAGCCAAGAGGGACTAGCGGGGGGAGGAGATACGCAGTATTTT. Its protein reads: CASSQEGLAGGGDTQYF.